What follows are 14 T cell receptor beta chains derived from one specimen sequenced in a study of control samples from healthy donors and cancer patients. The table came from immunoSEQ multiplex PCR; TCRdb's copy has only in-frame clones and leaves some out. The table has around 160,000 clones, 93% seen once. Sequencing used blood. The receptors shown here come from a man between 18 and 29 years old in good health.

This sequence joins TRBV2 and TRBJ2-2; TRBD1 or TRBD2 may be the D gene (6 bases each). Trimming shortened V by 3 bases and J by 0 bases, and 11 bases separated the two germline ends. There are 16 residues in the CDR3. CDR1 is SNHLY, CDR2 FYNNEI, per germline. The CDR3 spells CASSDHGGANTGELFF. CDR3 DNA sequence: TGTGCCAGCAGTGACCACGGGGGCGCGAACACCGGGGAGCTGTTTTTT.

For the CDR3, the DNA is TGTGCCAGCAGTTTATATCCACCTATCGGGAACCAAGAGACCCAGTACTTC. As protein: CASSLYPPIGNQETQYF. This sequence joins TRBV28 and TRBJ2-5; D is perhaps TRBD2 (5 bases). The germline V gene encodes CDR1 MDHEN and CDR2 SYDVKM. This CDR3 comprises 17 residues. V was clipped by 1 base and J by 0 bases, with 15 bases between them.

The J gene is TRBJ1-5, the V gene TRBV6-2 or TRBV6-3; tentatively, D is TRBD1 (5 bases). Germline-derived CDR1 and CDR2 are MNHEY and SVGEGT. The CDR3 contains 17 residues. V lost 6 bases and J 3 bases, leaving 21 bases between the germline ends. CDR3 sequence reads: CASSHRGREWDNQPQHF. DNA of the CDR3: TGTGCCAGCAGCCACCGGGGCCGAGAATGGGACAATCAGCCCCAGCATTTT.

V and J are TRBV3-1 (or the pseudogene TRBV3-2) and TRBJ2-7; TRBD1 matches at 10 bases. The CDR3 is 14 amino acids. Germline V gene data show CDR1 as LGHDT and CDR2 as YNNKEL (reference sequence). Trimming took 3 bases from V and 7 from J; bases not matched to a gene: 6. This CDR3 is CASSHSWTGGEQYF. The CDR3 DNA reads as TGTGCCAGCAGCCATTCCTGGACAGGGGGTGAGCAGTACTTC.

The V gene is TRBV28, the J gene TRBJ2-7, with D perhaps matching TRBD1 (8 bases). Trimming removed 2 bases from V and 2 bases from J, with 22 bases in between. This CDR3 is built from 18 residues. Germline V gene lookup returns CDR1 MDHEN and CDR2 SYDVKM. CDR3 nucleotide sequence: TGTGCCAGCAGTTTAGTCTGGGGGGGACAGGTCTATACCTACGAGCAGTACTTC. Translating gives CASSLVWGGQVYTYEQYF. Drawing the rest from reference TRBV28 and TRBJ2-7, the complete variable domain is DVKVTQSSRYLVKRTGEKVFLECVQDMDHENMFWYRQDPGLGLRLIYFSYDVKMKEKGDIPEGYSVSREKKERFSLILESASTNQTSMYLCASSLVWGGQVYTYEQYFGPGTRLTVT.

The chain couples TRBV6-5 to TRBJ2-7; D might be TRBD1 (6 bases). V was clipped by 2 bases and J by 6 bases, with 11 bases between them. The germline gives CDR1 MNHEY, CDR2 SVGAGI. CDR3 size: 13 residues. CDR3 DNA: TGTGCCAGCAGTTACCGGACAGCCGGCGAGCAGTACTTC. Translating it yields CASSYRTAGEQYF.

The V call is TRBV4-3, the J call TRBJ1-5, with a tentative D call TRBD1 (5 bases). The V gene's germline CDR1 is LGHNA and CDR2 YSLEER. V lost 0 bases to trimming and J lost 7 bases, with 16 bases between them. CDR3 length: 16 amino acids. The CDR3, as DNA: TGCGCCAGCAGCCAAGATGTTGGGGGTAAAGTGCAGCCCCAGCATTTT. This translates into CASSQDVGGKVQPQHF.

The chain links TRBV19 to TRBJ2-7, with D possibly TRBD2 on 6 matching bases. With 5 bases removed from V and 4 bases from J, the gap between germline ends came to 18 bases. This CDR3 contains 15 residues. CDR1 LNHDA and CDR2 SQIVND come from the germline V gene (reference sequence). The CDR3 sequence: CASSWSVGLPYEQYF. For the CDR3, the DNA is TGTGCCAGTAGTTGGAGCGTCGGACTACCTTACGAGCAGTACTTC.

V and J are TRBV28 and TRBJ1-1, with 10 bases that match TRBD1. In germline, CDR1 is MDHEN, CDR2 SYDVKM. The CDR3 has 16 residues. The junction had 13 bases not matched to a gene; V was cut back by 6 bases and J by 6 bases. The CDR3: CASRPWGQGYDPEAFF. The CDR3, as DNA: TGTGCCAGCAGGCCTTGGGGACAGGGGTATGATCCTGAAGCTTTCTTT.

The rearrangement links TRBV27 to TRBJ2-1; 8 bases are a match to TRBD2. The germline CDR1 and CDR2 sequences are MNHEY and SMNVEV (reference sequence). The CDR3 is 16 residues long. The V and J ends lost 3 bases and 1 base, in that order; junction bases with no gene match: 5. This chain's CDR3 is CASSFAAGESYNEQFF. CDR3 sequence (DNA): TGTGCCAGCAGTTTTGCAGCGGGAGAGTCCTACAATGAGCAGTTCTTC.

The rearrangement links TRBV27 to TRBJ1-1, with 8 bases lining up with TRBD1. CDR3 length: 16 amino acids. Germline assignment: CDR1 MNHEY and CDR2 SMNVEV (reference sequence). Unmatched junction bases numbered 9, after V lost 6 bases and J lost 0 bases. The CDR3 region is CASSSRTGLLNTEAFF. CDR3 coding DNA: TGTGCCAGCAGCTCAAGGACAGGGCTGTTGAACACTGAAGCTTTCTTT.

The rearrangement joins TRBV4-3 to TRBJ1-2; 7 bases fit TRBD1. V trimming: 0 bases; J trimming: 4 bases; junction bases outside the gene matches: 11. The CDR3 extends over 17 amino acids. CDR1 LGHNA and CDR2 YSLEER come from the germline V gene. CDR3 bases: TGCGCCAGCAGCCAAGATCGCTCAGGGGGGCCGATCTATGGCTACACCTTC. The encoded protein is CASSQDRSGGPIYGYTF.

This clone has just one count. The gene calls are TRBV4-1 and TRBJ2-1, with D possibly TRBD2 on 6 matching bases. The CDR3 sequence is 16 residues long. The V and J ends lost 2 bases and 0 bases respectively, with 11 bases between them. Germline-derived CDR1 and CDR2 are MGHRA and YSYEKL. The CDR3 coding sequence is TGCGCCAGCAGCCAAAGGCTGGGGGGCTCCTACAATGAGCAGTTCTTC. Protein: CASSQRLGGSYNEQFF.

The gene calls are TRBV7-9 and TRBJ1-2, with D maybe TRBD1 (5 bases). Trimming removed 0 bases from V and 4 bases from J, with 12 bases in between. Germline V gene sequence: CDR1 SEHNR, CDR2 FQNEAQ (reference sequence). The CDR3 runs 15 residues. CDR3 loop: CASSLARPGFYGYTF. The CDR3 DNA reads as TGTGCCAGCAGCTTAGCGCGGCCAGGGTTCTATGGCTACACCTTC.